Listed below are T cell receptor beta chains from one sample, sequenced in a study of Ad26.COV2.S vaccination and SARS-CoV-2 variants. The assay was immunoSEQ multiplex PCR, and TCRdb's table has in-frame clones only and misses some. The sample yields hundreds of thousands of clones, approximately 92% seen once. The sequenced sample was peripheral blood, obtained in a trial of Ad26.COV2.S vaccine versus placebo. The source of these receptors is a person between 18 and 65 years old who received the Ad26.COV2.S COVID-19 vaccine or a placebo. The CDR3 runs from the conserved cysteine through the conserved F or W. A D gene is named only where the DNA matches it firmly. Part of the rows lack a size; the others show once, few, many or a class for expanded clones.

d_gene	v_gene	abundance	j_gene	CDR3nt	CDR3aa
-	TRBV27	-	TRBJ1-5	TGTGCCAGCAGTTTAGGTGGGAGCAATCAGCCCCAGCATTTT	CASSLGGSNQPQHF
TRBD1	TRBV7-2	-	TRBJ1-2	TGTGCCAGCAGCTCCTCCCGGGACAGGCGATCCTATGGCTACACCTTC	CASSSSRDRRSYGYTF
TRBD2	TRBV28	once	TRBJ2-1	TGTGCCAGCAGTTCCCCGACTAGCGGGGAGAGCTCCTACAATGAGCAGTTCTTC	CASSSPTSGESSYNEQFF
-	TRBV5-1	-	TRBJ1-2	TGCGCCAGCAGCCTCGACAGAGGGGGCTACACCTTC	CASSLDRGGYTF
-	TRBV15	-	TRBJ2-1	TGTGCCACCAGCGGGGGGACTCGCCACAATGAGCAGTTCTTC	CATSGGTRHNEQFF
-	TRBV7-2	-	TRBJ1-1	TGTGCCAGCAGCTTAGTAGGTGGCATGAACACTGAAGCTTTCTTT	CASSLVGGMNTEAFF
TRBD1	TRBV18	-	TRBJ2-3	TGTGCCAGCTCACCGCTGGACAGGGTGGATACGCAGTATTTT	CASSPLDRVDTQYF
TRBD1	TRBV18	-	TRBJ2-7	TGTGCCAGCTCACCTCGGACAGGGGTCTACGAGCAGTACTTC	CASSPRTGVYEQYF
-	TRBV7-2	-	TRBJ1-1	TGTGCCAGCAGCTTACAAGGGACCCTGAACACTGAAGCTTTCTTT	CASSLQGTLNTEAFF
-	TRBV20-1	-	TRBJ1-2	TGCAGTGCTCGGGACCCATATGGCTACACCTTC	CSARDPYGYTF
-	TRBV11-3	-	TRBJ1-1	TGTGCCAGCAGCTTAAGGAGGGGGTTGAGCACTGAAGCTTTCTTT	CASSLRRGLSTEAFF
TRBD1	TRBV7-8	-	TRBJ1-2	TGTGCCAGCAGCTTCAACCAGGGGGCGGCTGGCTACACCTTC	CASSFNQGAAGYTF
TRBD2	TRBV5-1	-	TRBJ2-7	TGCGCCAGCAGCTTGGTCGGGGAGCGGGGATACGAGCAGTACTTC	CASSLVGERGYEQYF
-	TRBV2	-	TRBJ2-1	TGTGCCAGCAGTGGTGCCGGGCGGCGCGGGGGCCCTATTGGCTCCTACAATGAGCAGTTCTTC	CASSGAGRRGGPIGSYNEQFF
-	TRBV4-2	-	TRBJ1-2	TGTGCCAGCAGCCCGAGCGAGGGGATAGCGCCTGGCTACACCTTC	CASSPSEGIAPGYTF
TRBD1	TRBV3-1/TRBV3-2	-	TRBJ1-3	TGTGCCAGCAGCCGCTGGGACAGTACAAACACCATATATTTT	CASSRWDSTNTIYF
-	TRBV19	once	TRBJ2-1	TGTGCCAGTAGTTCCCCCGGGACTTTATACAATGAGCAGTTCTTC	CASSSPGTLYNEQFF
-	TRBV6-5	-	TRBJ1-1	TGTGCCAGCAGAAGCTGGGGAGCTTTCTTT	CASRSWGAFF
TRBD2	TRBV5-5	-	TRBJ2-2	TGTGCCAGCAGCTTTCTGCTAGCGGGGGGGACCGGGGAGCTGTTTTTT	CASSFLLAGGTGELFF
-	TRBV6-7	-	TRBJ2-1	TGTGCCAGCAGTTTAGTAGAAGGCTTTGAGCAGTTCTTC	CASSLVEGFEQFF
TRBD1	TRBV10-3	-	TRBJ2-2	TGTGCCATCAGAGGGACAGGGGGCACCGGGGAGCTGTTTTTT	CAIRGTGGTGELFF
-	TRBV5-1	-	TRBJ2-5	TGCGCCAGCAGCTTGTCAATGGGTTATCAAGAGACCCAGTACTTC	CASSLSMGYQETQYF
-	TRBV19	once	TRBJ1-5	TGTGCCAGTAGTCGTCGACAGGAGCGATGGAGCAATCAGCCCCAGCATTTT	CASSRRQERWSNQPQHF
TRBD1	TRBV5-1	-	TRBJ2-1	TGCGCCAGCAGCTTAGGGGGCTCGGGGAATGAGCAGTTCTTC	CASSLGGSGNEQFF
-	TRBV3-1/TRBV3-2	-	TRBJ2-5	TGTGCCAGCAGCCAAGATGTAGGTGGGCTTGGGGACCTTCAAGAGACCCAGTACTTC	CASSQDVGGLGDLQETQYF
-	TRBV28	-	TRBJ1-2	TGTGCCAGCAGATCCCGGGGCAACTATGGCTACACCTTC	CASRSRGNYGYTF
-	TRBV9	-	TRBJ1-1	TGTGCCAGCAGCGTAGTGGACACTGAAGCTTTCTTT	CASSVVDTEAFF
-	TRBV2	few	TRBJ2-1	TGTGCCAGCAGTGGGATAGGCGTCTCCTACAATGAGCAGTTCTTC	CASSGIGVSYNEQFF
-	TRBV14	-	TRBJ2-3	TGTGCCAGCAGCCATGTTAGGTTGAGTCGGGGGATCCACATCACAGATACGCAGTATTTT	CASSHVRLSRGIHITDTQYF
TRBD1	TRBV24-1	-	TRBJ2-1	TGTGCCACCAGTCCCGTTAAGGGGGCGCCGACCAAGAGCTCCTACAATGAGCAGTTCTTC	CATSPVKGAPTKSSYNEQFF
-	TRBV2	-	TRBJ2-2	TGTGCCAGCAGTGAAATCGGGGCGAACGGGGAGCTGTTTTTT	CASSEIGANGELFF
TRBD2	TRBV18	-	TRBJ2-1	TGTGCCAGCTCATCTGGACTAGCGGGAGTATGGGGTGAGCAGTTCTTC	CASSSGLAGVWGEQFF
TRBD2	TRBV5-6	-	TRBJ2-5	TGTGCCAGCAGCTCCGGACTAGCGAGGACGGAGACCCAGTACTTC	CASSSGLARTETQYF
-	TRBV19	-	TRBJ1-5	TGTGCCAGTACCCTCAAGAATAGCAATCAGCCCCAGCATTTT	CASTLKNSNQPQHF
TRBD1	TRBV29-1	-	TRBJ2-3	TGCAGCGTTAAGATTTATTTCAGGACAGGCAGCACAGATACGCAGTATTTT	CSVKIYFRTGSTDTQYF
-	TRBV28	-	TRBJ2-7	TGTGCCAGCAGTTTGGGGGCACCTCTGGAGCAGTACTTC	CASSLGAPLEQYF
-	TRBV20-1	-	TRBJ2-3	TGCAGTGGTAGCACAGATACGCAGTATTTT	CSGSTDTQYF
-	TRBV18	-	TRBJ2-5	TGTGCCAGCTCACCTCTTGGGGGGCCGGAGACCCAGTACTTC	CASSPLGGPETQYF
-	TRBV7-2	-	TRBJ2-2	TGTGCCAGCAGCCCCATTGGACGCGGGCGGGGTAACACCGGGGAGCTGTTTTTT	CASSPIGRGRGNTGELFF
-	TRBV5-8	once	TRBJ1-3	TGTGCCAGCAGTTGGGGACGGAGCTCTGGAAACACCATATATTTT	CASSWGRSSGNTIYF
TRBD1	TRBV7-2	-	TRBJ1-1	TGTGCCAGCAGAACGGACAGGGGGTTGGGGAACACTGAAGCTTTCTTT	CASRTDRGLGNTEAFF